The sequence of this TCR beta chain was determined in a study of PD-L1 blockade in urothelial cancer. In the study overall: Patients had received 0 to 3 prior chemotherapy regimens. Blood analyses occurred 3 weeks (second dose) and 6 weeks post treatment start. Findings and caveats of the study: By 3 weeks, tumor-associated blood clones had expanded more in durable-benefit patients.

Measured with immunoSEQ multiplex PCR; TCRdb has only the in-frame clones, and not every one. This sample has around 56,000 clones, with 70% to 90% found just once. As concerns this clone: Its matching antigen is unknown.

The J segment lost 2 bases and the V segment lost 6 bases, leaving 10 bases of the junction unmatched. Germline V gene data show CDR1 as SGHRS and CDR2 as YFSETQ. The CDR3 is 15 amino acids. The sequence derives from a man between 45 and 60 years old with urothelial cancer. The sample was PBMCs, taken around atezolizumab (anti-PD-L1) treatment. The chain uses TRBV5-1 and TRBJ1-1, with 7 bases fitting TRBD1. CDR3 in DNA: TGCGCCAGCACCCCTACAGGACAGGTAAACACTGAAGCTTTCTTT. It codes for CASTPTGQVNTEAFF.